What follows are 9 T cell receptor beta chains derived from one specimen sequenced in a study of shared clonotypes between healthy human individuals. In the naive CD8 group, cells lacked CD45RO and were positively selected for CCR7, so terminally differentiated effector memory CD45RA+ cells were left out. Sequencing used immunoSEQ multiplex PCR; TCRdb keeps in-frame clones, though not all of them. The data show some 2,000,000 clones, approximately 94% seen once. Sequenced material: naive CD8+ T cells sorted from blood. These receptors came from a man between 18 and 35 years old in good health.

The rearrangement links TRBV28 to TRBJ2-5; 10 positions agree with TRBD2. Trimming cost V 4 bases and J 2 bases; bases outside gene matches: 19. The germline gives CDR1 MDHEN, CDR2 SYDVKM. The CDR3 length is 20 residues. CDR3 sequence: CASSSAGTGTSVFRQETQYF. As DNA, the CDR3 is TGTGCCAGCAGTTCAGCCGGTACGGGGACTAGCGTATTTCGGCAAGAGACCCAGTACTTC.

The chain combines TRBV2 with TRBJ1-2; D is possibly TRBD1 (5 bases). This CDR3 comprises 15 residues. V shed 4 bases and J shed 5 bases, with 17 bases lying between them. Germline CDR1 reads SNHLY; CDR2 reads FYNNEI. CDR3 coding DNA: TGTGCCAGCAGTGGCCCGGGACTCTCCGGATATGGCTACACCTTC. Protein product: CASSGPGLSGYGYTF.

The rearrangement joins TRBV9 to TRBJ1-2; a possible D gene is TRBD1 (6 bases). Trimming took off 4 bases at V and 2 bases at J, with 24 bases between the two ends. Germline lookup yields CDR1 SGDLS and CDR2 YYNGEE. CDR3 size: 18 residues. As DNA, the CDR3 is TGTGCCAGCAGCCTATTTTCGGGTCTCAGCCAGGGGAACTATGGCTACACCTTC. Translation gives CASSLFSGLSQGNYGYTF.

The V and J genes are TRBV6-5 and TRBJ1-2; no firm D call. Per the germline V gene, CDR1 is MNHEY and CDR2 is SVGAGI. This CDR3 has 15 residues. With 4 bases removed from V and 6 bases from J, the gap between germline ends came to 18 bases. The CDR3, as DNA: TGTGCCAGCAGTTCCACCGGGTCTCACCGGCATGGCTACACCTTC. This gives the protein CASSSTGSHRHGYTF.

A single count supports this clone. This chain links TRBV2 with TRBJ2-7; TRBD2 is a possible D gene (5 bases). V lost 2 bases and J 0 bases, leaving 8 bases between the germline ends. CDR1 is SNHLY and CDR2 is FYNNEI in the germline V gene. The CDR3 length is 14 residues. The CDR3 is CASSELGSSYEQYF. DNA for the CDR3: TGTGCCAGCAGTGAACTAGGGAGCTCCTACGAGCAGTACTTC. The full variable domain, in which reference TRBV2 and TRBJ2-7 provide the parts outside the CDR3, is EPEVTQTPSHQVTQMGQEVILRCVPISNHLYFYWYRQILGQKVEFLVSFYNNEISEKSEIFDDQFSVERPDGSNFTLKIRSTKLEDSAMYFCASSELGSSYEQYFGPGTRLTVT.

This clone was observed a few times. At the DNA level, this CDR3 is encoded by other sequences in the same sample as well. The chain couples TRBV4-1 to TRBJ2-7; TRBD1 matches at 8 bases. Germline values: CDR1 MGHRA, CDR2 YSYEKL. The V and J ends lost 1 base and 5 bases, in that order; junction bases with no gene match: 1. This CDR3 is built from 13 residues. The CDR3 DNA reads as TGCGCCAGCAGCCAAGGGACAGGGAACGAGCAGTACTTC. Translation: CASSQGTGNEQYF.

J is TRBJ1-1 and V is TRBV4-1, with D maybe TRBD1 (5 bases). V was clipped by 0 bases and J by 7 bases, with 12 bases between them. Per germline, CDR1 MGHRA and CDR2 YSYEKL. The CDR3 runs to 14 residues. The CDR3 is CASSQDPQGGEAFF. The CDR3 DNA reads as TGCGCCAGCAGCCAAGATCCGCAGGGAGGTGAAGCTTTCTTT.

This chain links TRBV27 with TRBJ2-6; TRBD1 matches 10 bases. The CDR3 length is 19 residues. Trimming at V came to 2 bases and at J to 0 bases, leaving 7 bases not matched to a gene. CDR1 MNHEY and CDR2 SMNVEV come from the germline V gene (reference sequence). This chain's CDR3 is CASSLGPGQGYSGANVLTF. The CDR3 DNA is TGTGCCAGCAGTTTAGGACCGGGACAGGGGTACTCTGGGGCCAACGTCCTGACTTTC.

The chain carries TRBV5-6 and TRBJ1-5; 8 positions agree with TRBD1. With V trimmed by 3 bases and J by 6 bases, 5 bases remained unmatched. This CDR3 comprises 14 residues. Germline CDR1 reads SGHDT; CDR2 reads YYEEEE. This CDR3 reads CASSYGQGAQPQHF. The CDR3 DNA reads TGTGCCAGCAGCTATGGACAGGGTGCTCAGCCCCAGCATTTT.